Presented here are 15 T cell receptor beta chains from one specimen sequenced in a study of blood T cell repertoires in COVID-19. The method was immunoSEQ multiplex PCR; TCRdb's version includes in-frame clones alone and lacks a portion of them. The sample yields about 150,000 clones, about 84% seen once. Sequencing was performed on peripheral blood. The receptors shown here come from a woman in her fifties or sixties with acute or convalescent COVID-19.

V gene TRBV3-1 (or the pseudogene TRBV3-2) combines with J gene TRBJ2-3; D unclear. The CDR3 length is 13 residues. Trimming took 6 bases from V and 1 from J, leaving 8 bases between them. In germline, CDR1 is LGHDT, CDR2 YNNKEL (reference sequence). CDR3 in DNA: TGTGCCAGCAGTCATGGAGGCACAGATACGCAGTATTTT. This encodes CASSHGGTDTQYF.

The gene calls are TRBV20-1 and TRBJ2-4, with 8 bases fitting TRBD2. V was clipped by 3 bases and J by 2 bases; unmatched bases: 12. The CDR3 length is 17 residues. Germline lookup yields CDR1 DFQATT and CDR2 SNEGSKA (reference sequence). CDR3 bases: TGCAGTGCTAGTCCGTCGGGGGGGGCTACATCCAAAAACATTCAGTACTTC. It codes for CSASPSGGATSKNIQYF.

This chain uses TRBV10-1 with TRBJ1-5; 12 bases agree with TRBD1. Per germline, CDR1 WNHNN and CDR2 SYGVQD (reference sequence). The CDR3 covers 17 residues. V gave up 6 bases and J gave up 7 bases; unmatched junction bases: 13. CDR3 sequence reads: CASSLLRRDRGLQPQHF. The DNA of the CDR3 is TGCGCCAGCAGCCTCTTACGCCGGGACAGGGGGCTCCAGCCCCAGCATTTT.

The CDR3 bases are TGTGCCAGCACCTCAGGCAGCGGGGGTAATAATGAGCAGTTCTTC. Residues: CASTSGSGGNNEQFF. V is TRBV6-5 and J is TRBJ2-1; 8 positions agree with TRBD2. The CDR3 consists of 15 residues. After removal of 7 bases from V and 7 bases from J, the junction contained 12 bases not matched to a gene. From germline, CDR1 is MNHEY and CDR2 SVGAGI.

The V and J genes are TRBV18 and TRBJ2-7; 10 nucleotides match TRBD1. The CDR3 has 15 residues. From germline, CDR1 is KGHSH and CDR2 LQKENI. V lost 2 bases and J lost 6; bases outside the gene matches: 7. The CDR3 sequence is CASSPGQGGSAEQYF. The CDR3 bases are TGTGCCAGCTCACCAGGACAGGGGGGCTCGGCCGAGCAGTACTTC.

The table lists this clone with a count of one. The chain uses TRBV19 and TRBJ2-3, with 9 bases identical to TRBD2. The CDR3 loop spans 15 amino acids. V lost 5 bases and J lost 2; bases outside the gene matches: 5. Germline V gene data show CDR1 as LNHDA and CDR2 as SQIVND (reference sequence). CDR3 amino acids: CASSARLADTDTQYF. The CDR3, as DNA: TGTGCCAGTAGTGCCAGACTAGCGGACACAGATACGCAGTATTTT.

CDR3 nucleotide sequence: TGTGCCACCAGTGGCCCCCGGCAGGTTGAGACCCAGTACTTC. Protein sequence: CATSGPRQVETQYF. The chain joins TRBV24-1 to TRBJ2-5; D is uncertain. The CDR3 is 14 amino acids. Germline V gives CDR1 KGHDR, CDR2 SFDVKD. With 5 bases removed from V and 5 bases from J, the gap between germline ends came to 14 bases.

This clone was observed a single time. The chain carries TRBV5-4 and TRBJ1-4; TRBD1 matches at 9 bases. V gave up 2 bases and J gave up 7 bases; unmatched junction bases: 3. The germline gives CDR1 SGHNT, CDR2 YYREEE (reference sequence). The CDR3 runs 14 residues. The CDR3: CASSLQGAVEKLFF. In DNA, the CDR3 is TGTGCCAGCAGCTTACAGGGGGCGGTTGAAAAACTGTTTTTT. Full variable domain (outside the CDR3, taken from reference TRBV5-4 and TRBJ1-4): ETGVTQSPTHLIKTRGQQVTLRCSSQSGHNTVSWYQQALGQGPQFIFQYYREEENGRGNFPPRFSGLQFPNYSSELNVNALELDDSALYLCASSLQGAVEKLFFGSGTQLSVL.

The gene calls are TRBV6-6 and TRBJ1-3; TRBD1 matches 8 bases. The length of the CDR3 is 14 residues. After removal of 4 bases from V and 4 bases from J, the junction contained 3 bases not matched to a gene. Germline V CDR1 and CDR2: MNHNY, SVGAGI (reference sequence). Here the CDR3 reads CASSSGGAGNTIYF. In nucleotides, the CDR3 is TGTGCCAGCAGTTCAGGGGGCGCGGGAAACACCATATATTTT.

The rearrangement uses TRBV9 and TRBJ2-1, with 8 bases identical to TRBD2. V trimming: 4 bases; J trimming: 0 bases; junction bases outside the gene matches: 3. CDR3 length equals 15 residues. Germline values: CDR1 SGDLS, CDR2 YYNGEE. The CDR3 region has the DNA TGTGCCAGCAGCAAGAGCGGGAGCTCCTACAATGAGCAGTTCTTC. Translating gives CASSKSGSSYNEQFF.

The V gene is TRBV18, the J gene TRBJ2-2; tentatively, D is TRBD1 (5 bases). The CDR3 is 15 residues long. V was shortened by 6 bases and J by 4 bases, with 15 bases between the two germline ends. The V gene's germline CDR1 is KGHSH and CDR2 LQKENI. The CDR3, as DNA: TGTGCCAGCTCCCCGGCACAGGACACCACCGGGGAGCTGTTTTTT. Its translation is CASSPAQDTTGELFF.

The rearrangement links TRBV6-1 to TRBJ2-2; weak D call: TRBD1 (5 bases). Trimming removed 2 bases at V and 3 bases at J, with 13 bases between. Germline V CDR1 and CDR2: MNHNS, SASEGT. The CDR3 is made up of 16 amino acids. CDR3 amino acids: CASSENPQGDTGELFF. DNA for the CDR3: TGTGCCAGCAGTGAAAATCCGCAGGGTGACACCGGGGAGCTGTTTTTT.

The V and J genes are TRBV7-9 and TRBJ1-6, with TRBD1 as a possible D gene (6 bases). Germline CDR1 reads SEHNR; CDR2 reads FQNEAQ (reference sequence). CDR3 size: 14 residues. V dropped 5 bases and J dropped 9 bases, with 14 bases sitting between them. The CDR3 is CASSQDSVASPLHF. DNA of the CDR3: TGTGCCAGCAGCCAGGACAGTGTGGCTTCACCCCTCCACTTT.

This CDR3 is CASSLRAGANTGELFF. CDR3 in DNA: TGCGCCAGCAGCTTGAGGGCGGGGGCGAACACCGGGGAGCTGTTTTTT. The V call is TRBV5-1, the J call TRBJ2-2, with 7 bases fitting TRBD2. Germline loops: CDR1 SGHRS, CDR2 YFSETQ. The CDR3 runs to 16 residues. V dropped 1 base and J dropped 0; count of bases not matched to a gene: 3.

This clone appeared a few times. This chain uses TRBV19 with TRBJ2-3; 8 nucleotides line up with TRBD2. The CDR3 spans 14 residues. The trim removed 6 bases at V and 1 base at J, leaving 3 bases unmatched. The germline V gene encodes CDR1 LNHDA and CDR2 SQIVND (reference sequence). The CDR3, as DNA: TGTGCCAGTAGCAAGACTAGCGGCACAGATACGCAGTATTTT. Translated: CASSKTSGTDTQYF.